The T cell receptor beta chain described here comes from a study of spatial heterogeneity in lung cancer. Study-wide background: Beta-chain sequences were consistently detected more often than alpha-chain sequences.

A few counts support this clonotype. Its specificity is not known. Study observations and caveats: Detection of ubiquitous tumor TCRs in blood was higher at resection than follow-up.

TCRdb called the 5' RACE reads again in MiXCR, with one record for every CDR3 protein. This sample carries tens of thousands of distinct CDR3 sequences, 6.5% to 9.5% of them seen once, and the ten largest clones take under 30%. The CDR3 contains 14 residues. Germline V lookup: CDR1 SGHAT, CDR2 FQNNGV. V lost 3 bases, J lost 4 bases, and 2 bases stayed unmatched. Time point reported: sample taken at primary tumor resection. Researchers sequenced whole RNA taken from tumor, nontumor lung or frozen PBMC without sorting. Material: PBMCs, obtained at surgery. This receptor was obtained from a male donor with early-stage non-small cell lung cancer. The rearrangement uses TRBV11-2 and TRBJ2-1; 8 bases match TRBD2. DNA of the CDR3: TGTGCCAGCAGCTTCCGCGGGGGGTACAATGAGCAGTTCTTC. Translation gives CASSFRGGYNEQFF.